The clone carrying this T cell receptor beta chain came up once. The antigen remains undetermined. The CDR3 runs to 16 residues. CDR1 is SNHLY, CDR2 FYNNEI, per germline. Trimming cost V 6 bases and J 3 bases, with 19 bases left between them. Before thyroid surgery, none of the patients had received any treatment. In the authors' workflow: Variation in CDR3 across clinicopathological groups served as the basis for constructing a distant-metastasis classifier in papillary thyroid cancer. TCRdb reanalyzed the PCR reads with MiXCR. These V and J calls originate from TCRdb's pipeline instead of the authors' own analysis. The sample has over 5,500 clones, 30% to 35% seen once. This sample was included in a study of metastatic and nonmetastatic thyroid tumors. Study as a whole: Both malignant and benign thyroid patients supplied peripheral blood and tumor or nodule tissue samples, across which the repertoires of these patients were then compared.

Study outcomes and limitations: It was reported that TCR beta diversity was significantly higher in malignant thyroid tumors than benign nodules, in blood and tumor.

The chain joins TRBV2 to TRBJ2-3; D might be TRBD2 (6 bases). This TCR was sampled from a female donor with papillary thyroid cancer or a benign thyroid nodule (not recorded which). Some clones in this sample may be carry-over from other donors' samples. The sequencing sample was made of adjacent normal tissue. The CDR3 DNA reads TGTGCCAGCAGGGACCTTATCGGGAGTGTAACAGATACGCAGTATTTT. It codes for CASRDLIGSVTDTQYF.